Here is one T cell receptor beta chain with its context. The protocol was immunoSEQ multiplex PCR, while the TCRdb copy is restricted to in-frame clones and leaves out a portion. The sample carries 65,000 to 100,000 clones, around 80% recorded once. This specimen comes from a study of blood T cell repertoires in COVID-19. This CDR3 spans 13 amino acids. Between the trimmed V and J ends, which lost 3 bases and 4 bases, there was a span of 7 bases. The material sequenced was peripheral blood. The rearrangement joins TRBV12-3 or TRBV12-4 to TRBJ1-5; D not resolved. The receptor was derived from a human donor in a cohort sampled during active COVID-19. CDR3 residues: CASSLSQNQPQHF. CDR3 coding DNA: TGTGCCAGCAGTTTGTCGCAGAATCAGCCCCAGCATTTT.